Below, 25 T cell receptor beta chains from the same sample are listed, as sequenced in a study of low-dose radiotherapy and immunotherapy resistance in tumors. Time point defined: before trial treatment. Both TCRalpha and TCRbeta chains were reverse transcribed with V-gene-specific primers. The authors ran approximately 20 PCR cycles to amplify TCRs with a constant-region primer and V-primer adapter. TCRdb redid the calling of the reads with MiXCR, one entry per CDR3 protein. This table has 65,000 to 95,000 distinct CDR3 sequences, approximately 20% appearing once. Source: PBMCs, taken before treatment. The source of these receptors is a male donor with prostate cancer.

This clonotype was seen at least ten times. The J gene is TRBJ2-7, the V gene TRBV30, with D perhaps matching TRBD1 or TRBD2 (6 bases each). V was shortened by 5 bases and J by 6 bases, with 11 bases between the two germline ends. The germline gives CDR1 GTSNPN, CDR2 SVGIG (reference sequence). The CDR3 length is 11 residues. CDR3 DNA sequence: TGTGCCTGGGTACAGGGAGGCGAGCAGTACTTC. This codes for CAWVQGGEQYF. Looking up the rest from reference TRBV30 and TRBJ2-7 gives the full variable domain: SQTIHQWPATLVQPVGSPLSLECTVEGTSNPNLYWYRQAAGRGLQLLFYSVGIGQISSEVPQNLSASRPQDRQFILSSKKLLLSDSGFYLCAWVQGGEQYFGPGTRLTVT.

This clonotype has at least ten counts. This sequence joins TRBV18 and TRBJ2-7, with a tentative D call TRBD2 (6 bases). This CDR3 comprises 15 residues. Germline V gene data show CDR1 as KGHSH and CDR2 as LQKENI. V lost 2 bases and J 1 base, leaving 12 bases between the germline ends. CDR3 in amino acids: CASSPSVSGSYEQYF. The CDR3 region has the DNA TGTGCCAGCTCACCATCGGTTAGCGGTTCCTACGAGCAGTACTTC.

This clonotype came up many times. The chain has TRBV6-1 and TRBJ2-1; 7 bases fit TRBD2. Germline V gene sequence: CDR1 MNHNS, CDR2 SASEGT. With 4 bases clipped from V and 1 base from J, the junction kept 4 bases outside the gene matches. CDR3 length: 15 residues. In DNA form, the CDR3 reads TGTGCCAGCAGTGCGGAACTAGCGTCCTACAATGAGCAGTTCTTC. This codes for CASSAELASYNEQFF.

Comments on this clonotype: A junction end diverges from the germline sequence, so it may reflect a read error. V and J are TRBV14 and TRBJ1-2; D unresolved. CDR3 length: 14 amino acids. Germline V lookup: CDR1 SGHDN, CDR2 FVKESK. CDR3 DNA: TGTGACAGCAGCCAAGTGACCAGTTACTATGGCTACACCTTC. Its translation is CDSSQVTSYYGYTF.

About this clonotype: No DNA is shown, since the ends of the CDR3 on it are uncertain; the CDR3 is the one TCRdb lists. This chain uses TRBV7-9 with TRBJ2-2. The CDR3 comprises 18 residues, both ends counted. Germline loops: CDR1 SEHNR, CDR2 FQNEAQ (reference sequence). CDR3 region: CASSSRRDELVTGELFFF.

Concerning this clonotype: A much larger clone lies one base from this, so it may be a read error. The gene calls are TRBV7-6 and TRBJ2-5, with D perhaps TRBD1 (6 bases). The germline CDR1 and CDR2 sequences are SGHVS and FNYEAQ. V lost 3 bases to trimming and J lost 11 bases, with 19 bases between them. CDR3 length: 14 amino acids. CDR3 in DNA: TGTGCCAGCAGCTTGGGACACACCTACAATGAGCAGTACTTC. Translated, it gives CASSLGHTYNEQYF. Together with reference TRBV7-6 and TRBJ2-5, the CDR3 gives the full variable domain: GAGVSQSPRYKVTKRGQDVALRCDPISGHVSLYWYRQALGQGPEFLTYFNYEAQQDKSGLPNDRFSAERPEGSISTLTIQRTEQRDSAMYRCASSLGHTYNEQYFGPGTRLLVL.

This clonotype occurred many times. This chain uses TRBV6-5 with TRBJ2-3, with TRBD1 as a possible D gene (6 bases). V was cut by 6 bases and J by 5 bases, with 12 bases left in between. The CDR3 contains 13 residues. CDR1 and CDR2 (germline): MNHEY, SVGAGI. CDR3 region: CASRIQGIDTQYF. CDR3 coding DNA: TGTGCCAGCAGGATACAGGGTATAGATACGCAGTATTTT.

Remarks on this clonotype: A far larger clone is one base from this, pointing to a likely read error. The chain carries TRBV6-6 and TRBJ2-3, with D perhaps TRBD1 or TRBD2 (6 bases each). This CDR3 contains 14 residues. The V end was cut by 11 bases, the J end by 1 base, with 16 bases between. Germline V lookup: CDR1 MNHNY, CDR2 SVGAGI (reference sequence). The CDR3: CAGRWGAGTDTQYF. The CDR3 DNA follows: TGTGCCGGCCGTTGGGGGGCGGGCACAGATACGCAGTATTTT.

The V call is TRBV5-3, the J call TRBJ1-1; D gene unclear. TRBV5-3 is designated an ORF whose function remains uncertain. Trimming removed 8 bases from V and 1 base from J, with 15 bases in between. The CDR3 is 14 residues long. DNA of the CDR3: TGTGCCAGCAGCCCCCGGACGGGGAACACTGAAGCTTTCTTT. This codes for CASSPRTGNTEAFF.

This chain uses TRBV5-1 with TRBJ2-7; 9 bases line up with TRBD1. Germline V lookup: CDR1 SGHRS, CDR2 YFSETQ. The CDR3 runs 16 residues. J was trimmed by 5 bases and V by 1 base; bases with no gene match: 10. The CDR3, as DNA: TGCGCCAGCAGCTTGCCGGACAGGGGCGTCCGGGACGAGCAGTACTTC. Amino acid sequence: CASSLPDRGVRDEQYF.

About this clonotype: This likely reflects a read error, since a far larger clone is one base away. V is TRBV10-3 and J is TRBJ2-5, with TRBD1 matching 9 bases. CDR3 length: 14 amino acids. The germline V gene encodes CDR1 ENHRY and CDR2 SYGVKD. V lost 3 bases, J lost 11 bases, and 10 bases stayed unmatched. As DNA, the CDR3 is TGTGCCATCAGTGAAGGGACAGGGACCAATGAGCAGTACTTC. It codes for CAISEGTGTNEQYF.

The sample holds many counts of this clonotype. The CDR3 is CSVGAGKESFIQYF. The CDR3 DNA follows: TGCAGCGTTGGTGCGGGGAAGGAGTCGTTCATTCAGTACTTC. This chain joins TRBV29-1 and TRBJ2-4, with D tentatively TRBD2 (6 bases). The CDR3 has 14 amino acids. The V end lost 4 bases, the J end lost 9 bases, and 19 bases lay between the germline ends. The V gene's germline CDR1 is SQVTM and CDR2 ANQGSEA.

This clonotype was detected a few times. The chain couples TRBV5-4 to TRBJ2-3, with D uncertain. Germline lookup yields CDR1 SGHNT and CDR2 YYREEE (reference sequence). This CDR3 region has 16 residues. V lost 4 bases to trimming and J lost 1 base, with 16 bases between them. CDR3 amino acids: CASSPASSLGTDTQYF. CDR3 nucleotides: TGTGCCAGCAGCCCGGCCTCGTCGCTGGGCACAGATACGCAGTATTTT.

In this sample, this clonotype turned up many times. The chain has TRBV6-2 or TRBV6-3 and TRBJ2-1, with D tentatively TRBD2 (5 bases). CDR1 is MNHEY and CDR2 is SVGEGT in the germline V gene. The CDR3 loop spans 13 amino acids. V was cut by 8 bases and J by 6 bases, with 14 bases left in between. The CDR3 loop is CASGLAGINEQFF. In nucleotides, the CDR3 is TGTGCCAGCGGATTGGCGGGCATCAATGAGCAGTTCTTC.

This clonotype was picked up many times. This chain links TRBV3-1 with TRBJ2-5; possibly TRBD2 for D (6 bases). The CDR3 contains 13 residues. The V gene's germline CDR1 is LGHDT and CDR2 YNNKEL (reference sequence). The V end lost 7 bases, the J end lost 5 bases, and 14 bases lay between the germline ends. The CDR3 DNA sequence: TGTGCCAGCAAGACTAGTCTAGGGGAGACCCAGTACTTC. Translated, it gives CASKTSLGETQYF.

This clonotype was recorded many times. The gene calls are TRBV28 and TRBJ2-3; 7 bases align to TRBD2. CDR1 MDHEN and CDR2 SYDVKM come from the germline V gene. V shed 10 bases, J shed 3 bases, and the junction held 13 bases outside the gene matches. This CDR3 is 15 amino acids long. The CDR3 region has the DNA TGTGCCATCGGGAGGCCTTTCGGGGGAACAGATACGCAGTATTTT. It translates to CAIGRPFGGTDTQYF.

This clonotype was observed at least ten times. CDR3 region: CSAGGSLTLSSYNEQFF. The CDR3 DNA reads as TGCAGTGCCGGGGGCTCGTTGACTCTTAGCTCCTACAATGAGCAGTTCTTC. The chain couples TRBV20-1 to TRBJ2-1, with D tentatively TRBD1 or TRBD2 (6 bases each). The CDR3 is 17 amino acids. The V end was cut by 6 bases, the J end by 0 bases, with 21 bases between. Germline assignment: CDR1 DFQATT and CDR2 SNEGSKA (reference sequence).

The sample holds many counts of this clonotype. J is TRBJ2-7 and V is TRBV30; D not certain. Trimming pared 8 bases from V and 0 bases from J, leaving 5 bases between. Per germline, CDR1 GTSNPN and CDR2 SVGIG (reference sequence). This CDR3 region has 10 residues. In nucleotides, the CDR3 is TGTGCCACGGACTCCTACGAGCAGTACTTC. Encoded protein: CATDSYEQYF.

This clonotype was seen ten or more times. This chain connects TRBV3-1 to TRBJ1-1; 9 bases are shared with TRBD1. The junction had 4 bases not matched to a gene; V was cut back by 8 bases and J by 3 bases. CDR1 is LGHDT, CDR2 YNNKEL, per germline (reference sequence). The CDR3 spans 13 residues. CDR3 residues: CASAWTGDTEAFF. CDR3 nucleotide sequence: TGTGCCAGCGCGTGGACAGGGGACACTGAAGCTTTCTTT. The variable domain in full, completed from reference TRBV3-1 and TRBJ1-1, reads DTAVSQTPKYLVTQMGNDKSIKCEQNLGHDTMYWYKQDSKKFLKIMFSYNNKELIINETVPNRFSPKSPDKAHLNLHINSLELGDSAVYFCASAWTGDTEAFFGQGTRLTVV.

CDR3 residues: CASSQGTTSYEQYF. For the CDR3, the DNA is TGTGCCAGCAGCCAAGGGACTACCTCCTACGAGCAGTACTTC. The chain uses TRBV4-2 and TRBJ2-7, with D perhaps matching TRBD2 (6 bases). This CDR3 is built from 14 residues. Per the germline V gene, CDR1 is LGHNA and CDR2 is YNFKEQ. Trimming removed 1 base at V and 0 bases at J, with 7 bases between.

The V gene is TRBV7-2, the J gene TRBJ2-2, with a possible D match to TRBD2 (5 bases). The CDR3 is 15 amino acids. In germline, CDR1 is SGHTA, CDR2 FQGNSA. V lost 5 bases and J lost 5, with 15 bases in between. CDR3 DNA sequence: TGTGCCAGCAGCCTCCCCGGACTTGTTACCGGGGAGCTGTTTTTT. Its translation: CASSLPGLVTGELFF.

Many counts were recorded for this clonotype. The chain couples TRBV7-2 to TRBJ1-2; D gene unclear. Trimming shortened V by 0 bases and J by 2 bases, and 7 bases separated the two germline ends. This CDR3 has 14 residues. Per germline, CDR1 SGHTA and CDR2 FQGNSA. The DNA for the CDR3 is TGTGCCAGCAGCTTAGCCAGCATCAACTATGGCTACACCTTC. Amino acid sequence: CASSLASINYGYTF. The variable domain in full, completed from reference TRBV7-2 and TRBJ1-2, reads GAGVSQSPSNKVTEKGKDVELRCDPISGHTALYWYRQSLGQGLEFLIYFQGNSAPDKSGLPSDRFSAERTGGSVSTLTIQRTQQEDSAVYLCASSLASINYGYTFGSGTRLTVV.

This clonotype was seen many times. The chain uses TRBV5-1 and TRBJ1-4; D unclear. This CDR3 has 12 amino acids. CDR1 and CDR2 (germline): SGHRS, YFSETQ. V was shortened by 5 bases and J by 7 bases, with 9 bases between the two germline ends. The CDR3 region has the DNA TGCGCCAGCAGAAATGTCGGTGAAAAACTGTTTTTT. Translating gives CASRNVGEKLFF.

This clonotype has at least ten counts. The J gene is TRBJ1-1, the V gene TRBV6-2 or TRBV6-3, with D tentatively TRBD1 (5 bases). Germline CDR1 and CDR2: MNHEY and SVGEGT. The V end lost 6 bases, the J end lost 0 bases, and 23 bases lay between the germline ends. The CDR3 totals 18 residues. CDR3 in DNA: TGTGCCAGCAGCCCAATAACCCGACAGAACAAAATGAACACTGAAGCTTTCTTT. Its translation is CASSPITRQNKMNTEAFF.

This clonotype was recorded at least ten times. CDR3 region: CASSFSGLAVQETQYF. CDR3 nucleotide sequence: TGCGCCAGCAGCTTCTCGGGACTAGCGGTTCAAGAGACCCAGTACTTC. The rearrangement joins TRBV5-1 to TRBJ2-5; 11 nucleotides agree with TRBD2. The CDR3 consists of 16 residues. The ends lost 2 bases at V and 2 bases at J; junction bases unmatched: 5. CDR1 is SGHRS, CDR2 YFSETQ, per germline.